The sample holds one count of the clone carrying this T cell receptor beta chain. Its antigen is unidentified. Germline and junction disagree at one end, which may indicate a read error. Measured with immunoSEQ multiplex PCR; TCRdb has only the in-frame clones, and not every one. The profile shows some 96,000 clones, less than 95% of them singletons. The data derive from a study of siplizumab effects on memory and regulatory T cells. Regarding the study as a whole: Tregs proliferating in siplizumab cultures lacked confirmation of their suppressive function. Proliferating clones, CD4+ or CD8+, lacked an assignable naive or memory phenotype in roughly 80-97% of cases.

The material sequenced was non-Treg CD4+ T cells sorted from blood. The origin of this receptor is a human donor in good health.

The CDR3 is CASSPRQTQETQYF. DNA for the CDR3: TGTGCTAGCAGCCCCCGACAGACCCAAGAGACCCAGTACTTC. The genes are TRBV7-7 and TRBJ2-5, with D tentatively TRBD1 (5 bases). Germline CDR1 and CDR2: SSHAT and FNYEAQ (reference sequence). The length of the CDR3 is 14 residues. The full variable domain, completed using reference TRBV7-7 and TRBJ2-5, is GAGVSQSPRYKVTKRGQDVTLRCDPISSHATLYWYQQALGQGPEFLTYFNYEAQPDKSGLPSDRFSAERPEGSISTLTIQRTEQRDSAMYRCASSPRQTQETQYFGPGTRLLVL.